These 32 T cell receptor beta chains were all obtained from the same sample, sequenced in a study of blood T cells in healthy people across ages. PCR was performed a second time for roughly 6 to 12 cycles using a sample-barcoded 5' primer and a J-beta primer mix. TCRdb reprocessed the 5' RACE reads via MiXCR and lists one record per CDR3 protein. The sample includes about 670,000 distinct CDR3 sequences, 40% to 45% of them seen just once. Sequencing was carried out using blood. The receptor source for this set is an elderly man in good health.

V gene TRBV6-2 or TRBV6-3 combines with J gene TRBJ1-4, with 8 nucleotides matching TRBD1. After removal of 6 bases from V and 8 bases from J, the junction contained 8 bases not matched to a gene. CDR3 length: 14 amino acids. Germline CDR1 and CDR2: MNHEY and SVGEGT. CDR3 loop: CASRRTGLGEKLFF. The CDR3 nucleotides are TGTGCCAGCAGGCGGACAGGGTTGGGCGAAAAACTGTTTTTT.

V usage is TRBV27 and J usage is TRBJ2-3; TRBD2 matches at 13 bases. Germline CDR1 MNHEY, CDR2 SMNVEV (reference sequence). There are 14 residues in the CDR3. V trimming: 6 bases; J trimming: 5 bases; junction bases outside the gene matches: 2. CDR3 in DNA: TGTGCCAGCAGGAGGACTAGCGGGAGAGATACGCAGTATTTT. This gives the protein CASRRTSGRDTQYF.

This clonotype turned up a few times. The chain employs TRBV7-2 and TRBJ1-2; D perhaps matches TRBD1 (5 bases). V shed 1 base and J shed 1 base, with 16 bases lying between them. This CDR3 is 17 amino acids long. Germline-derived CDR1 and CDR2 are SGHTA and FQGNSA. CDR3 sequence: CASSLEVRDLFNYGYTF. CDR3 DNA sequence: TGTGCCAGCAGCTTAGAGGTCCGGGACCTATTTAACTATGGCTACACCTTC.

The genes are TRBV7-9 and TRBJ1-1; no clear D gene. The CDR3 extends over 16 amino acids. CDR1 is SEHNR and CDR2 is FQNEAQ in the germline V gene (reference sequence). Between the trimmed V and J ends, which lost 1 base and 1 base, there was a span of 13 bases. This chain's CDR3 is CASSLVKGSENTEAFF. The CDR3 DNA follows: TGTGCCAGCAGCTTAGTGAAGGGCAGTGAGAACACTGAAGCTTTCTTT. The variable domain in full, with the rest retrieved from reference TRBV7-9 and TRBJ1-1, is DTGVSQNPRHKITKRGQNVTFRCDPISEHNRLYWYRQTLGQGPEFLTYFQNEAQLEKSRLLSDRFSAERPKGSFSTLEIQRTEQGDSAMYLCASSLVKGSENTEAFFGQGTRLTVV.

This clonotype was detected a few times. The chain has TRBV7-9 and TRBJ1-6; 7 bases match TRBD1. Germline-derived CDR1 and CDR2 are SEHNR and FQNEAQ (reference sequence). After removal of 6 bases from V and 8 bases from J, the junction contained 7 bases not matched to a gene. The CDR3 covers 14 residues. This CDR3 is CASRKATGDSPLHF. The CDR3, as DNA: TGTGCCAGCAGAAAAGCTACAGGGGATTCACCCCTCCACTTT.

The rearrangement joins TRBV4-1 to TRBJ2-1; D is undetermined. The CDR3 has 14 amino acids. V was trimmed by 1 base and J by 5 bases, leaving 9 bases between them. The germline gives CDR1 MGHRA, CDR2 YSYEKL. The CDR3 loop reads CASSQVPINNEQFF. The CDR3 DNA follows: TGCGCCAGCAGCCAAGTCCCTATTAACAATGAGCAGTTCTTC.

The V call is TRBV7-2, the J call TRBJ2-5; perhaps TRBD2 as D (5 bases). CDR3 length: 13 amino acids. Germline values: CDR1 SGHTA, CDR2 FQGNSA. The ends were cut back, 5 bases at V and 1 base at J, with 8 bases in the middle. Here the CDR3 DNA reads TGTGCCAGCAGCCAGAGCGGCCAAGAGACCCAGTACTTC. This codes for CASSQSGQETQYF.

Only a few counts were recorded for this clonotype. This chain connects TRBV10-3 to TRBJ2-1, with 9 bases fitting TRBD1. V trimming: 6 bases; J trimming: 3 bases; junction bases outside the gene matches: 6. The germline V gene has CDR1 ENHRY and CDR2 SYGVKD. This CDR3 comprises 15 residues. DNA for the CDR3: TGTGCCATCAGGAAGGACAGGGGTTTCTACAATGAGCAGTTCTTC. Residues: CAIRKDRGFYNEQFF.

The gene calls are TRBV6-5 and TRBJ1-5, with D perhaps matching TRBD1 (5 bases). CDR1 is MNHEY and CDR2 is SVGAGI in the germline V gene. This CDR3 spans 16 amino acids. The V gene lost 4 bases and the J gene lost 5 bases, with 18 bases spanning the gap. This CDR3 is CASSSATAASYQPQHF. CDR3 sequence (DNA): TGTGCCAGCAGTTCCGCGACAGCCGCTTCGTATCAGCCCCAGCATTTT.

This chain links TRBV9 with TRBJ2-7, with D possibly being TRBD1 (6 bases). There are 14 residues in the CDR3. V shed 0 bases and J shed 6 bases, with 13 bases lying between them. Germline CDR1 reads SGDLS; CDR2 reads YYNGEE. The CDR3 loop is CASSVGLGAREQYF. The CDR3, as DNA: TGTGCCAGCAGCGTAGGTTTGGGGGCTCGCGAGCAGTACTTC.

V gene TRBV3-1 combines with J gene TRBJ2-1; 11 bases are shared with TRBD2. The V segment lost 1 base and the J segment 5 bases; nucleotides outside the gene matches: 7. Germline values: CDR1 LGHDT, CDR2 YNNKEL (reference sequence). This CDR3 contains 17 residues. CDR3 sequence reads: CASSQGVLAGVNNEQFF. The CDR3 DNA reads as TGTGCCAGCAGCCAAGGGGTACTAGCGGGAGTAAACAATGAGCAGTTCTTC.

This clonotype has only a few counts. The chain links TRBV10-1 to TRBJ2-3, with 9 bases aligning to TRBD2. Germline values: CDR1 WNHNN, CDR2 SYGVQD (reference sequence). This CDR3 has 16 amino acids. Trimming at V came to 2 bases and at J to 0 bases, leaving 3 bases not matched to a gene. CDR3 in amino acids: CASSELLAGSTDTQYF. CDR3 nucleotides: TGCGCCAGCAGTGAGCTACTAGCGGGTAGCACAGATACGCAGTATTTT.

The rearrangement uses TRBV7-2 and TRBJ1-2; D might be TRBD1 (6 bases). Deletions cut 5 bases from V and 4 bases from J, with 20 bases between. The CDR3 consists of 16 residues. Germline CDR1 SGHTA, CDR2 FQGNSA. The CDR3 loop is CASSPDSGGGGYGYTF. Written as DNA, the CDR3 is TGTGCCAGCAGCCCGGATAGTGGAGGGGGAGGCTATGGCTACACCTTC.

This clonotype has at least ten counts. The gene calls are TRBV29-1 and TRBJ2-7; 7 positions agree with TRBD1. V lost 3 bases and J lost 1; bases outside the gene matches: 6. This CDR3 spans 14 amino acids. Looked up from germline, CDR1 is SQVTM and CDR2 is ANQGSEA. This CDR3 reads CSVERPGQSYEQYF. CDR3 bases: TGCAGCGTTGAGCGTCCGGGACAGTCCTACGAGCAGTACTTC.

The sample holds a few counts of this clonotype. The rearrangement joins TRBV27 to TRBJ1-1; TRBD1 is a possible D gene (5 bases). The germline V gene encodes CDR1 MNHEY and CDR2 SMNVEV (reference sequence). V was pared by 5 bases and J by 4 bases, with 14 bases between. The CDR3 loop spans 14 amino acids. CDR3 amino acids: CASSRDRRFTEAFF. The CDR3 bases are TGTGCCAGCAGTCGTGACAGACGCTTCACTGAAGCTTTCTTT.

The CDR3 loop is CASASGGGKETQFF. The CDR3 DNA sequence: TGTGCCAGCGCCTCAGGGGGTGGGAAAGAGACCCAGTTCTTC. V gene TRBV28 combines with J gene TRBJ2-5, with TRBD1 matching 7 bases. The DNA end favors TRBJ2-1, so the J call may be wrong. The germline gives CDR1 MDHEN, CDR2 SYDVKM. The CDR3 has 14 amino acids.

This clonotype was detected only a few times. The CDR3: CATRVAGTAGETQYF. CDR3 sequence (DNA): TGTGCCACCCGTGTCGCAGGTACTGCCGGGGAGACCCAGTACTTC. This rearrangement joins TRBV28 to TRBJ2-5; the D is unclear. This CDR3 is 15 amino acids long. The V end was cut by 10 bases, the J end by 5 bases, with 23 bases between. Germline CDR1 MDHEN, CDR2 SYDVKM.

J is TRBJ2-1 and V is TRBV7-2, with 14 positions matching TRBD2. V was pared by 0 bases and J by 8 bases, with 9 bases of the junction left unmatched. The CDR3 consists of 18 residues. Germline V gives CDR1 SGHTA, CDR2 FQGNSA. The chain's CDR3 is CASSLALTSGGAPYEQFF. CDR3 nucleotides: TGTGCCAGCAGCTTAGCGTTGACTAGCGGGGGGGCCCCCTATGAGCAGTTCTTC.

There are a few counts of this clonotype. The chain is built from TRBV20-1 and TRBJ2-5; 8 nucleotides align to TRBD2. The CDR3 runs 13 residues. Germline V gene sequence: CDR1 DFQATT, CDR2 SNEGSKA (reference sequence). Trimming cost V 3 bases and J 11 bases; bases outside gene matches: 11. CDR3 protein: CSARSLGLGEQYF. CDR3 bases: TGCAGTGCTAGGAGTTTGGGACTAGGGGAGCAGTACTTC.

V is TRBV5-1 and J is TRBJ1-1; perhaps TRBD1 as D (6 bases). Trimming left V 0 bases short and J 7 bases short, with 10 bases between. CDR3 length: 13 residues. Per the germline V gene, CDR1 is SGHRS and CDR2 is YFSETQ. This CDR3 is CASSLDRASEAFF. For the CDR3, the DNA is TGCGCCAGCAGCTTGGACAGGGCCAGTGAAGCTTTCTTT. Complete variable domain (other parts from reference TRBV5-1 and TRBJ1-1): KAGVTQTPRYLIKTRGQQVTLSCSPISGHRSVSWYQQTPGQGLQFLFEYFSETQRNKGNFPGRFSGRQFSNSRSEMNVSTLELGDSALYLCASSLDRASEAFFGQGTRLTVV.

There are a few counts of this clonotype. This chain uses TRBV7-2 with TRBJ2-7, with TRBD2 matching 10 bases. This CDR3 contains 17 residues. V lost 5 bases, J lost 3 bases, and 13 bases stayed unmatched. The germline V gene encodes CDR1 SGHTA and CDR2 FQGNSA. CDR3 sequence (DNA): TGTGCCAGCAGCCTCAGACGGGGTAGCGGGAGGCTCTACGAGCAGTACTTC. Translation gives CASSLRRGSGRLYEQYF.

This clonotype was seen repeatedly, ten times or more. The genes are TRBV5-1 and TRBJ1-4; possible D gene TRBD1, 5 bases. V lost 0 bases and J lost 0, with 12 bases in between. There are 17 residues in the CDR3. Germline V gene sequence: CDR1 SGHRS, CDR2 YFSETQ. The CDR3 DNA reads TGCGCCAGCAGCTTGGCCCACGGGGGAGCAACTAATGAAAAACTGTTTTTT. It is translated as CASSLAHGGATNEKLFF. The full variable domain, with the rest looked up from reference TRBV5-1 and TRBJ1-4, is KAGVTQTPRYLIKTRGQQVTLSCSPISGHRSVSWYQQTPGQGLQFLFEYFSETQRNKGNFPGRFSGRQFSNSRSEMNVSTLELGDSALYLCASSLAHGGATNEKLFFGSGTQLSVL.

The rearrangement uses TRBV6-1 and TRBJ2-1, with 9 bases that match TRBD1. This CDR3 is 15 amino acids long. CDR1 and CDR2 (germline): MNHNS, SASEGT. V lost 6 bases to trimming and J lost 2 bases; unmatched junction nucleotides: 5. The CDR3 protein is CASRPDRGTYNEQFF. In nucleotides, the CDR3 is TGTGCCAGCAGGCCAGACAGGGGGACCTACAATGAGCAGTTCTTC.

Concerning this clonotype: One end of the junction fails to match germline, which may point to a read error. The rearrangement links TRBV14 to TRBJ2-5, with a weak D call TRBD1 (5 bases). In germline, CDR1 is SGHDN, CDR2 FVKESK. This CDR3 comprises 14 residues. The CDR3 sequence is CASSFQGSQGTQYF. In DNA form, the CDR3 reads TGTGCCAGCAGCTTTCAGGGTTCCCAAGGGACCCAGTACTTC. Full variable domain (remainder filled in from reference TRBV14 and TRBJ2-5): EAGVTQFPSHSVIEKGQTVTLRCDPISGHDNLYWYRRVMGKEIKFLLHFVKESKQDESGMPNNRFLAERTGGTYSTLKVQPAELEDSGVYFCASSFQGSQGTQYFGPGTRLLVL.

This clonotype showed up many times. This sequence joins TRBV20-1 and TRBJ2-7; TRBD1 aligns across 9 bases. CDR3 length: 15 residues. From germline, CDR1 is DFQATT and CDR2 SNEGSKA (reference sequence). J was trimmed by 3 bases and V by 5 bases; bases with no gene match: 11. The CDR3 loop is CSAVNRDRVIYEQYF. The DNA for the CDR3 is TGCAGTGCTGTTAACCGGGACAGGGTCATCTACGAGCAGTACTTC.

This rearrangement joins TRBV7-2 to TRBJ2-7; D possibly corresponds to TRBD1 (5 bases). Germline values: CDR1 SGHTA, CDR2 FQGNSA. The CDR3 consists of 14 residues. V lost 1 base, J lost 5 bases, and 12 bases lay in between. The CDR3 spells CASSLEGSRDEQYF. The CDR3 DNA reads as TGTGCCAGCAGCTTAGAGGGGTCCCGGGACGAGCAGTACTTC.

The gene calls are TRBV4-3 and TRBJ2-1; 9 bases line up with TRBD1. Trimming took 2 bases from V and 1 from J; bases not matched to a gene: 6. From germline, CDR1 is LGHNA and CDR2 YSLEER. The CDR3 contains 17 residues. CDR3 residues: CASSQFGGQGSYNEQFF. CDR3 DNA sequence: TGCGCCAGCAGCCAATTCGGGGGACAGGGATCCTACAATGAGCAGTTCTTC.

This clonotype occurred many times. V gene TRBV7-2 combines with J gene TRBJ2-5; the D gene is possibly TRBD1 (5 bases). Trimming took 5 bases from V and 2 from J, leaving 15 bases between them. This CDR3 has 15 residues. CDR1 is SGHTA and CDR2 is FQGNSA in the germline V gene. The chain's CDR3 is CASSPRQNFQETQYF. The CDR3 nucleotides are TGTGCCAGCAGCCCTAGACAGAATTTTCAAGAGACCCAGTACTTC.

This clonotype has just a few counts. The chain employs TRBV4-3 and TRBJ2-1, with 10 bases that match TRBD2. From germline, CDR1 is LGHNA and CDR2 YSLEER. The trim removed 1 base at V and 3 bases at J, leaving 9 bases unmatched. This CDR3 has 18 residues. The CDR3 coding sequence is TGCGCCAGCAGCCAAGCGCCTCTTAGCGGGAGGTTCTACAATGAGCAGTTCTTC. It is translated as CASSQAPLSGRFYNEQFF.

The chain couples TRBV18 to TRBJ1-2, with D unclear. Germline V gene sequence: CDR1 KGHSH, CDR2 LQKENI. This CDR3 comprises 14 residues. Trimming took off 3 bases at V and 4 bases at J, with 12 bases between the two ends. The CDR3 coding sequence is TGTGCCAGCTCACCCCCGACTGAATCCTATGGCTACACCTTC. Protein sequence: CASSPPTESYGYTF.

Comment on this clonotype: Germline is not matched at one junction end, which may reflect a read error. The CDR3 region has the DNA TGCGGTGCTAGTCGGGGTCTGACGTACGAGCAGTACTTC. Residues: CGASRGLTYEQYF. This chain joins TRBV20-1 and TRBJ2-4; TRBD2 might be the D (5 bases). Near its end, the DNA agrees better with TRBJ2-7, so the J call may be wrong. CDR1 DFQATT and CDR2 SNEGSKA come from the germline V gene (reference sequence). This CDR3 has 13 amino acids.

The gene calls are TRBV20-1 and TRBJ2-1, with 14 bases matching TRBD2. The DNA end is a closer match to TRBJ2-7, so the J assignment may be wrong. The CDR3 length is 16 residues. Per the germline V gene, CDR1 is DFQATT and CDR2 is SNEGSKA (reference sequence). The CDR3 here is CSALRTSGGTYNEQYF. The CDR3, as DNA: TGCAGTGCTCTACGGACTAGCGGGGGGACCTACAATGAGCAGTACTTC.